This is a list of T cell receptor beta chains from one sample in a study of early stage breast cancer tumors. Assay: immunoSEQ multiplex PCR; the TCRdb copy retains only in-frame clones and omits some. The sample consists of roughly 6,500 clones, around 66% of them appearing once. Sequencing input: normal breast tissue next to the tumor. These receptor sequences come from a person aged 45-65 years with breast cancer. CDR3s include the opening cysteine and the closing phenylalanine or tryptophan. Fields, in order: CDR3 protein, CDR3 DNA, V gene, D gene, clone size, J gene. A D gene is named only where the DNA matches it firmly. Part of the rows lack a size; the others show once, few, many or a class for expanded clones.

cdr3_aa: CASSPPRRVGTDTQYF
cdr3_nt: TGTGCCAGCTCACCACCCCGCCGGGTCGGAACAGATACGCAGTATTTT
v_call: TRBV18
d_call: .
clone_size: .
j_call: TRBJ2-3

cdr3_aa: CSVRTGSSGANVLTF
cdr3_nt: TGCAGCGTTAGGACAGGCAGCTCTGGGGCCAACGTCCTGACTTTC
v_call: TRBV29-1
d_call: TRBD1
clone_size: few
j_call: TRBJ2-6

cdr3_aa: CASSYTGTGGDQPQHF
cdr3_nt: TGTGCCAGCAGTTACACCGGGACAGGGGGGGATCAGCCCCAGCATTTT
v_call: TRBV6-6
d_call: TRBD1
clone_size: .
j_call: TRBJ1-5

cdr3_aa: CASSPSWNTEAFF
cdr3_nt: TGTGCCAGCAGTCCAAGCTGGAACACTGAAGCTTTCTTT
v_call: TRBV6-5
d_call: .
clone_size: .
j_call: TRBJ1-1

cdr3_aa: CASYYSTQEGGSGYTF
cdr3_nt: TGTGCCAGCTACTACAGCACTCAGGAGGGAGGCAGCGGCTACACCTTC
v_call: TRBV21-1
d_call: .
clone_size: .
j_call: TRBJ1-2

cdr3_aa: CAWSLPGTGNREQYF
cdr3_nt: TGTGCCTGGAGCCTTCCCGGGACAGGGAATCGTGAGCAGTACTTC
v_call: TRBV30
d_call: TRBD1
clone_size: few
j_call: TRBJ2-7

cdr3_aa: CASSPGTSATYEQYF
cdr3_nt: TGCGCCAGCAGCCCCGGGACTAGCGCGACCTACGAGCAGTACTTC
v_call: TRBV4-1
d_call: TRBD2
clone_size: .
j_call: TRBJ2-7

cdr3_aa: CASSLDGQNEQFF
cdr3_nt: TGTGCCAGCAGCTTGGACGGTCAAAATGAGCAGTTCTTC
v_call: TRBV11-3
d_call: .
clone_size: .
j_call: TRBJ2-1

cdr3_aa: CASSSFPMTEAFF
cdr3_nt: TGTGCCAGCAGCTCCTTCCCCATGACTGAAGCTTTCTTT
v_call: TRBV11-1
d_call: .
clone_size: .
j_call: TRBJ1-1

cdr3_aa: CAISEWGRDRVQGEQYF
cdr3_nt: TGTGCCATCAGTGAGTGGGGCCGGGACAGGGTACAAGGCGAGCAGTACTTC
v_call: TRBV10-3
d_call: TRBD1
clone_size: .
j_call: TRBJ2-7

cdr3_aa: CASSFVGGSSHEQYF
cdr3_nt: TGTGCCAGCAGCTTTGTTGGGGGCTCTTCTCACGAGCAGTACTTC
v_call: TRBV4-2
d_call: .
clone_size: few
j_call: TRBJ2-7

cdr3_aa: CASSFSSRSYGYTF
cdr3_nt: TGTGCCAGCAGCTTTTCTTCCCGCTCCTATGGCTACACCTTC
v_call: TRBV7-8
d_call: .
clone_size: .
j_call: TRBJ1-2

cdr3_aa: CASSLKGSNQPQHF
cdr3_nt: TGTGCCAGCAGCTTGAAGGGTAGCAATCAGCCCCAGCATTTT
v_call: TRBV5-4
d_call: .
clone_size: .
j_call: TRBJ1-5

cdr3_aa: CASSPGLAVNEQFF
cdr3_nt: TGTGCCAGCAGTCCGGGACTAGCGGTCAATGAGCAGTTCTTC
v_call: TRBV11-2
d_call: TRBD2
clone_size: .
j_call: TRBJ2-1

cdr3_aa: CASRTGHPAYGYTF
cdr3_nt: TGTGCCAGCAGGACTGGACATCCCGCGTACGGCTACACCTTC
v_call: TRBV5-5
d_call: .
clone_size: few
j_call: TRBJ1-2

cdr3_aa: CASSSGPPTGANVLTF
cdr3_nt: TGCGCCAGCAGCTCCGGGCCACCGACTGGGGCCAACGTCCTGACTTTC
v_call: TRBV5-1
d_call: .
clone_size: .
j_call: TRBJ2-6

cdr3_aa: CASSIDTATTDTQYF
cdr3_nt: TGTGCCAGTAGTATAGATACAGCAACCACAGATACGCAGTATTTT
v_call: TRBV19
d_call: .
clone_size: .
j_call: TRBJ2-3

cdr3_aa: CASGGHDTGELFF
cdr3_nt: TGTGCCAGCGGGGGGCACGACACCGGGGAGCTGTTTTTT
v_call: TRBV6-1
d_call: .
clone_size: .
j_call: TRBJ2-2

cdr3_aa: CASSLRRLDTQYF
cdr3_nt: TGTGCCAGCAGCTTAAGGAGGTTGGATACGCAGTATTTT
v_call: TRBV11-2
d_call: .
clone_size: few
j_call: TRBJ2-3

cdr3_aa: CASSPLAGGTFNEQFF
cdr3_nt: TGTGCCAGCAGTCCACTAGCGGGAGGCACTTTCAATGAGCAGTTCTTC
v_call: TRBV7-8
d_call: TRBD2
clone_size: .
j_call: TRBJ2-1

cdr3_aa: CASSLDLTSGGGETQYF
cdr3_nt: TGCGCCAGCAGCTTGGACCTGACTAGCGGGGGGGGAGAGACCCAGTACTTC
v_call: TRBV5-1
d_call: TRBD2
clone_size: .
j_call: TRBJ2-5

cdr3_aa: CAIKGAGSTLGAEAFF
cdr3_nt: TGTGCCATCAAGGGGGCAGGTTCCACCCTTGGGGCTGAAGCTTTCTTT
v_call: TRBV10-3
d_call: TRBD1
clone_size: .
j_call: TRBJ1-1

cdr3_aa: CASSIDGRGSSGANVLTF
cdr3_nt: TGTGCCAGTAGTATAGATGGCAGGGGAAGCTCTGGGGCCAACGTCCTGACTTTC
v_call: TRBV19
d_call: .
clone_size: .
j_call: TRBJ2-6

cdr3_aa: CASSPPTGQETQYF
cdr3_nt: TGTGCCAGCTCACCTCCGACGGGACAAGAGACCCAGTACTTC
v_call: TRBV18
d_call: .
clone_size: few
j_call: TRBJ2-5

cdr3_aa: CASSRRDREGYGYTF
cdr3_nt: TGTGCCAGCAGTCGTCGAGACAGGGAGGGCTATGGCTACACCTTC
v_call: TRBV6-6
d_call: TRBD1
clone_size: .
j_call: TRBJ1-2

cdr3_aa: CAISRGTAQLFYGYTF
cdr3_nt: TGTGCCATCAGCCGCGGGACAGCCCAGCTTTTCTATGGCTACACCTTC
v_call: TRBV10-3
d_call: TRBD1
clone_size: .
j_call: TRBJ1-2

cdr3_aa: CASSLGAKEEQFF
cdr3_nt: TGTGCCAGCAGCTTAGGGGCCAAGGAGGAGCAGTTCTTC
v_call: TRBV11-2
d_call: .
clone_size: .
j_call: TRBJ2-1

cdr3_aa: CATSRDLAGGADTQYF
cdr3_nt: TGTGCCACCAGCAGAGATTTAGCGGGAGGCGCAGATACGCAGTATTTT
v_call: TRBV15
d_call: TRBD2
clone_size: .
j_call: TRBJ2-3

cdr3_aa: CASSLNSNYGYTF
cdr3_nt: TGTGCCAGCAGCTTGAACAGTAACTATGGCTACACCTTC
v_call: TRBV5-6
d_call: .
clone_size: .
j_call: TRBJ1-2

cdr3_aa: CSARGVNEQFF
cdr3_nt: TGCAGTGCTAGGGGGGTCAATGAGCAGTTCTTC
v_call: TRBV20-1
d_call: .
clone_size: .
j_call: TRBJ2-1

cdr3_aa: CASSPGTGGMNIQYF
cdr3_nt: TGTGCCAGCAGCCCCGGGACAGGGGGAATGAACATTCAGTACTTC
v_call: TRBV6-6
d_call: TRBD1
clone_size: .
j_call: TRBJ2-4

cdr3_aa: CASSDQTGADTQYF
cdr3_nt: TGTGCCAGCAGTGATCAAACAGGGGCAGATACGCAGTATTTT
v_call: TRBV6-1
d_call: TRBD1
clone_size: few
j_call: TRBJ2-3

cdr3_aa: CASSFGISYEQYF
cdr3_nt: TGTGCCAGCAGCTTCGGGATTTCCTACGAGCAGTACTTC
v_call: TRBV7-2
d_call: .
clone_size: medium-sized
j_call: TRBJ2-7